The sequence of this TCR beta chain was determined in a study of T cell repertoires in cytomegalovirus infection. Study results and caveats: The ex vivo response was dominated by HLA-C-restricted CMV-specific TCR beta clonotypes. Individuals carrying CMV plus the relevant HLA were identified by cumulative frequency of public TCR beta families.

This clonotype came up a few times. Its antigen is still unknown. TCRdb itself ran the reads through MiXCR, one entry per CDR3 protein. The sample consists of some 800,000 distinct CDR3 sequences, around 29% of them appearing once. This CDR3 is 15 amino acids long. Germline V gene sequence: CDR1 SNHLY, CDR2 FYNNEI. V lost 6 bases and J lost 4; bases outside the gene matches: 4. Material: cultured CD8+ T cells from PBMCs, obtained from culture after CMV antigen stimulation. The receptor's source is a human donor in good health (CMV status not recorded). Some clones in this sample may be carry-over from other donors' samples. The chain has TRBV2 and TRBJ2-1; 12 positions match TRBD1. The CDR3 sequence is CASSGTGGRYNEQFF. In nucleotides, the CDR3 is TGTGCCAGCAGCGGGACAGGGGGCCGTTACAATGAGCAGTTCTTC.